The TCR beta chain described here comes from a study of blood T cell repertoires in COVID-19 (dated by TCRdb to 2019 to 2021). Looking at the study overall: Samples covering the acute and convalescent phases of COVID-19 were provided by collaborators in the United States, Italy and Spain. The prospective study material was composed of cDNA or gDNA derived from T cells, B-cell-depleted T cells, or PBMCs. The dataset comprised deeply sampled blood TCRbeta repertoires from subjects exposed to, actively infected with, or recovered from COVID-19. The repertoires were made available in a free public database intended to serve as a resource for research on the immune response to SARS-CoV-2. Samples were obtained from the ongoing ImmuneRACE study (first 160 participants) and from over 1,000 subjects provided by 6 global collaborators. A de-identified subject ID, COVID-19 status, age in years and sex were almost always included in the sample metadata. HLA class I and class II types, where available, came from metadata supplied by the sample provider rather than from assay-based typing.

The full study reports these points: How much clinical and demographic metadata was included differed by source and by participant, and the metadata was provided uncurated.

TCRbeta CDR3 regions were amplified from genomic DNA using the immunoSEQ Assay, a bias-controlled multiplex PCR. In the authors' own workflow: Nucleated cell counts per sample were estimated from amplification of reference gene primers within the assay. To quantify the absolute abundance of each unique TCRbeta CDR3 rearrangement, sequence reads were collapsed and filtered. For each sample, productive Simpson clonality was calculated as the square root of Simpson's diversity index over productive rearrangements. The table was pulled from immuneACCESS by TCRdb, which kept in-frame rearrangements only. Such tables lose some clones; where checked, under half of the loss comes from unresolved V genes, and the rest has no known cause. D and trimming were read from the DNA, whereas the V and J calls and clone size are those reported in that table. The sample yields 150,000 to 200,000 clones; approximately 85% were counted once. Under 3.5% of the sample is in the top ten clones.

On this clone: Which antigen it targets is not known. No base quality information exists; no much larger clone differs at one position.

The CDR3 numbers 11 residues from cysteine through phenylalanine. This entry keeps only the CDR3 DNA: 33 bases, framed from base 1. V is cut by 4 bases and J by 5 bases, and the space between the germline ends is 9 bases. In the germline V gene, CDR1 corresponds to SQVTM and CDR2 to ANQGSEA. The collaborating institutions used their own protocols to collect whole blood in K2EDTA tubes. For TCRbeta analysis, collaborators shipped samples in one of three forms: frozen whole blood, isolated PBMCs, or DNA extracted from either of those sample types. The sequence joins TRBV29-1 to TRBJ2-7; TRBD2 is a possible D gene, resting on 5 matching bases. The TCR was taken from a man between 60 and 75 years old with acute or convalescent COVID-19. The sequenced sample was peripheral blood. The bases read TGCAGCGTTGGAGGGTTTGACGAGCAGTACTTC. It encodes CSVGGFDEQYF.